This TCR beta chain was documented in a study of T cell repertoires in cytomegalovirus infection. Background on the study: Matching HLA type and CMV infection were both indicated by public TCR beta signatures.

This clonotype was seen a few times. Its antigen is unidentified. Study-wide results and caveats: The ex vivo response showed dominance by HLA-C-restricted CMV-specific TCR beta clonotypes.

TCRdb redid the calling of the reads with MiXCR, one entry per CDR3 protein. The repertoire holds fewer than 550,000 distinct CDR3 sequences, about 15% seen once, with under 30% in the top ten. V was shortened by 8 bases and J by 8 bases, with 24 bases between the two germline ends. Germline lookup yields CDR1 MDHEN and CDR2 SYDVKM. The CDR3 runs to 15 residues. J is TRBJ1-1 and V is TRBV28, with D perhaps TRBD1 (5 bases). This clonotype originated in a human donor in good health (CMV status not recorded). Some clones in this sample may be carry-over from other donors' samples. The sequencing input was CD8+ T cells from PBMCs. CDR3 region: CASVGESRAIAEAFF. The CDR3 bases are TGTGCCAGCGTAGGGGAAAGCCGAGCCATAGCCGAAGCTTTCTTT.